The 4 T cell receptor beta chains presented below share a single source sample, sequenced in a study of identical twins (TCRdb year 2016). Libraries were constructed by 5' RACE. These reads were obtained on an Illumina HiSeq 2000. Starting from the raw public reads, TCRdb applied fastp trimming at Q25, assembled clones with MiXCR and retained in-frame beta chains. CDR3 protein sequences are deduplicated, and each keeps its most common genes and DNA. The sample records about 240,000 distinct CDR3 sequences, roughly a tenth of which are singletons. The ten largest make up more than 8% of the sample. The sequencing sample was made of memory T cells sorted from blood. The meaning of the sample's cell subset or site label: CD45RO+ enriched T cells. The origin of the receptors is a man aged 50 or older in good health.

The V call is TRBV5-1, the J call TRBJ2-5, with D tentatively TRBD1 or TRBD2 (6 bases each). This CDR3 has 16 residues. Trimming shortened V by 2 bases and J by 5 bases, and 19 bases separated the two germline ends. Looked up from germline, CDR1 is SGHRS and CDR2 is YFSETQ. The CDR3 nucleotides read TGCGCCAGCAGCTTTTATAGGGGGGCGAGTGAGGAGACCCAGTACTTC. Translation: CASSFYRGASEETQYF.

This clonotype came up many times. V usage is TRBV7-2 and J usage is TRBJ1-5, with D possibly TRBD1 on 5 matching bases. Germline CDR1 and CDR2: SGHTA and FQGNSA. V was cut by 1 base and J by 0 bases, with 7 bases left in between. The CDR3 contains 15 residues. CDR3 DNA sequence: TGTGCCAGCAGCTTAGTAAGGGGTAGCAATCAGCCCCAGCATTTT. Encoded protein: CASSLVRGSNQPQHF.

The chain carries TRBV7-9 and TRBJ1-3, with a tentative D call TRBD1 (6 bases). Germline lookup yields CDR1 SEHNR and CDR2 FQNEAQ (reference sequence). V was shortened by 4 bases and J by 4 bases, with 8 bases between the two germline ends. CDR3 length: 13 amino acids. CDR3 DNA: TGTGCCAGCAGCTCAGACAGGGGAAACACCATATATTTT. This sequence encodes CASSSDRGNTIYF.

This clonotype was seen at least ten times. The chain links TRBV7-2 to TRBJ2-2; TRBD1 matches 7 bases. CDR3 length: 13 residues. Germline CDR1 SGHTA, CDR2 FQGNSA. J lost 6 bases, V lost 5 bases, and 3 bases had no gene match. Here the CDR3 reads CASSRDRAGELFF. The CDR3, as DNA: TGTGCCAGCAGCCGCGACAGGGCCGGGGAGCTGTTTTTT. The full variable domain, its missing parts supplied by reference TRBV7-2 and TRBJ2-2, is GAGVSQSPSNKVTEKGKDVELRCDPISGHTALYWYRQSLGQGLEFLIYFQGNSAPDKSGLPSDRFSAERTGGSVSTLTIQRTQQEDSAVYLCASSRDRAGELFFGEGSRLTVL.